The present T cell receptor beta chain was sequenced within a study of beta chain features in type 1 diabetes. CDR3 length: 14 residues. Per germline, CDR1 MNHEY and CDR2 SMNVEV (reference sequence). V was cut by 6 bases and J by 1 base, with 12 bases left in between. Every bit of the isolated RNA underwent reverse transcription, so sequencing read expressed TCRB transcripts. Naive, central memory and regulatory T cell samples came to a mean of about 3.9 million reads. Generated by immunoSEQ multiplex PCR, the TCRdb table keeps only in-frame clones and is missing some. The data hold approximately 340,000 clones, with about 16% observed a single time. Sorted CD4+ subsets: naive, central memory, regulatory, stem cell-like memory (CD45RO/CCR7/CD25/CD127/CD95/CD27 panel). This clone has just a few counts.

The rearrangement links TRBV27 to TRBJ1-2, with a possible D match to TRBD1 (6 bases). The source of this sequence is a woman aged 18-29 years in good health. Sequencing was performed on naive CD4+ T cells from blood. CDR3 sequence: CASREEQGNYGYTF. CDR3 DNA sequence: TGTGCCAGCAGGGAGGAACAGGGTAACTATGGCTACACCTTC.